A single sample is the source of the 28 T cell receptor beta chains below, sequenced in a study of T cells in Graves' hyperthyroidism and ophthalmopathy. The investigators amplified TCR beta CDR3 regions from RNA transcripts. RT-PCR in the first round (using the HTBI primer set) targeted the TCR CDR3. TCRdb analysed the multiplex PCR reads with MiXCR anew, one entry per CDR3 protein. The repertoire holds 480,000 or so distinct CDR3 sequences, over 13% seen once, with around a sixth in the top ten. The sample comprised blood. These receptor sequences come from a woman aged 18-35 years with Graves' hyperthyroidism.

This clonotype was detected a few times. The rearrangement joins TRBV30 to TRBJ2-1; TRBD2 aligns across 9 bases. J lost 0 bases, V lost 3 bases, and 3 bases had no gene match. The CDR3 length is 15 residues. Germline CDR1 and CDR2: GTSNPN and SVGIG (reference sequence). CDR3 sequence reads: CAWREAGGSYNEQFF. In DNA, the CDR3 is TGTGCCTGGAGGGAAGCGGGGGGCTCCTACAATGAGCAGTTCTTC. Full variable domain (remainder filled in from reference TRBV30 and TRBJ2-1): SQTIHQWPATLVQPVGSPLSLECTVEGTSNPNLYWYRQAAGRGLQLLFYSVGIGQISSEVPQNLSASRPQDRQFILSSKKLLLSDSGFYLCAWREAGGSYNEQFFGPGTRLTVL.

A word on this clonotype: Germline is not matched at one junction end, which may reflect a read error. The chain links TRBV6-2 or TRBV6-3 to TRBJ1-2; D is undetermined. Germline V lookup: CDR1 MNHEY, CDR2 SVGEGT. The CDR3 sequence is 10 residues long. This CDR3 reads CASGYPGYTF. The DNA of the CDR3 is TGTGCCAGCGGTTACCCTGGCTACACCTTC.

This clonotype was recorded many times. This chain uses TRBV3-1 with TRBJ2-2, with a tentative D call TRBD2 (5 bases). The germline gives CDR1 LGHDT, CDR2 YNNKEL (reference sequence). The V gene lost 1 base and the J gene lost 12 bases, with 15 bases spanning the gap. The CDR3 is made up of 14 amino acids. CDR3 sequence reads: CASSQGSRTGKLFF. The CDR3 DNA reads TGTGCCAGCAGCCAAGGGAGTAGGACGGGGAAGCTGTTTTTT.

A few counts support this clonotype. V is TRBV20-1 and J is TRBJ2-1, with 8 bases identical to TRBD2. The CDR3 contains 15 residues. Trimming at V came to 1 base and at J to 3 bases, leaving 5 bases not matched to a gene. Germline V gene lookup returns CDR1 DFQATT and CDR2 SNEGSKA (reference sequence). In DNA, the CDR3 is TGCAGTGCTAGAGCCGGGACTAGAAACTACAATGAGCAGTTCTTC. Translation gives CSARAGTRNYNEQFF.

This clonotype has ten or more counts. This chain connects TRBV9 to TRBJ1-2, with D perhaps matching TRBD1 (5 bases). The V end was cut by 3 bases, the J end by 7 bases, with 25 bases between. CDR3 length: 17 residues. The germline V gene has CDR1 SGDLS and CDR2 YYNGEE. The CDR3 DNA reads as TGTGCCAGCAGCGAACTGGAGAACCCAGGGACCGGACGTGGCTACACCTTC. It codes for CASSELENPGTGRGYTF.

In this sample, this clonotype turned up many times. The rearrangement links TRBV2 to TRBJ2-3; no firm D call. Trimming cost V 8 bases and J 2 bases, with 8 bases left between them. Germline assignment: CDR1 SNHLY and CDR2 FYNNEI. The CDR3 runs 12 residues. The CDR3 is CASGVITDTQYF. The CDR3 coding sequence is TGTGCCAGCGGAGTGATCACAGATACGCAGTATTTT.

The V and J genes are TRBV5-1 and TRBJ2-1; TRBD1 or TRBD2 may be the D gene (5 bases each). This CDR3 is built from 12 residues. V lost 3 bases, J lost 8 bases, and 9 bases lay in between. The germline V gene encodes CDR1 SGHRS and CDR2 YFSETQ. The CDR3 region is CASSSGTDEQFF. As DNA, the CDR3 is TGCGCCAGCAGCTCTGGGACGGATGAGCAGTTCTTC.

Ten or more counts support this clonotype. The chain links TRBV7-2 to TRBJ1-1; D ambiguous. With 1 base removed from V and 4 bases from J, the gap between germline ends came to 7 bases. CDR1 SGHTA and CDR2 FQGNSA come from the germline V gene. This CDR3 region has 13 residues. CDR3: CASSLVGFTEAFF. The CDR3 bases are TGTGCCAGCAGCTTAGTGGGGTTCACTGAAGCTTTCTTT.

At least ten counts were recorded for this clonotype. The genes are TRBV2 and TRBJ1-1; D is perhaps TRBD1 (6 bases). The CDR3 sequence is 15 residues long. CDR1 is SNHLY, CDR2 FYNNEI, per germline. The V and J ends lost 7 bases and 0 bases respectively, with 15 bases between them. In nucleotides, the CDR3 is TGTGCCAGCAATTTGGCAGGGGTTATGAACACTGAAGCTTTCTTT. Translating gives CASNLAGVMNTEAFF.

This clonotype came up a few times. The chain employs TRBV6-7 and TRBJ1-4; possible D gene TRBD1, 6 bases. TRBV6-7 is an ORF; its function is uncertain. CDR3 size: 17 residues. Trimming stripped 4 bases from V and 7 bases from J, with 22 bases between. CDR3 residues: CASSSHPSQGRCEKLFF. In nucleotides, the CDR3 is TGTGCCAGCAGTTCCCACCCGTCCCAGGGGCGGTGTGAAAAACTGTTTTTT.

This clonotype was detected a few times. V and J are TRBV3-1 and TRBJ1-2; D gene ambiguous. The CDR3 is 15 amino acids. V was clipped by 7 bases and J by 2 bases, with 17 bases between them. Germline V lookup: CDR1 LGHDT, CDR2 YNNKEL (reference sequence). The CDR3 nucleotides read TGTGCCAGCACACCCGAGGTGGAATCCAACTATGGCTACACCTTC. Its translation: CASTPEVESNYGYTF.

The gene calls are TRBV4-2 and TRBJ1-4; D not certain. Germline V gene lookup returns CDR1 LGHNA and CDR2 YNFKEQ. Trimming shortened V by 0 bases and J by 2 bases, and 10 bases separated the two germline ends. This CDR3 spans 16 amino acids. The CDR3 DNA reads TGTGCCAGCAGCCAAGATCTTCGGGGTACTAATGAAAAACTGTTTTTT. This encodes CASSQDLRGTNEKLFF.

This clonotype was seen repeatedly, ten times or more. The chain combines TRBV12-3 or TRBV12-4 with TRBJ2-5, with 7 nucleotides matching TRBD1. This CDR3 contains 18 residues. J was trimmed by 0 bases and V by 5 bases; bases with no gene match: 15. The chain's CDR3 is CASSIRDSDYLYQETQYF. CDR3 nucleotides: TGTGCCAGCAGTATCCGGGACAGCGACTACCTATACCAAGAGACCCAGTACTTC.

This clonotype was counted between two and nine times. This chain joins TRBV7-8 and TRBJ1-6; D is undetermined. Germline V gene sequence: CDR1 SGHVS, CDR2 FQNEAQ. The CDR3 runs 16 residues. Trimming removed 1 base at V and 9 bases at J, with 16 bases between. Here the CDR3 DNA reads TGTGCCAGCAGCTTAGTCGAGGCAGCAAAGACTTCACCCCTCCACTTT. This translates into CASSLVEAAKTSPLHF.

This clonotype was detected ten times or more. The chain joins TRBV12-3 or TRBV12-4 to TRBJ2-2; the match to TRBD2 covers 8 bases. The CDR3 runs to 18 residues. The trim removed 1 base at V and 3 bases at J, leaving 10 bases unmatched. The CDR3 spells CASSLDWRGTRYTGELFF. The CDR3 DNA reads TGTGCCAGCAGTTTAGACTGGAGAGGGACTAGATACACCGGGGAGCTGTTTTTT.

This clonotype was recorded at least ten times. The V and J genes are TRBV5-1 and TRBJ2-2, with D hard to call. Germline lookup yields CDR1 SGHRS and CDR2 YFSETQ. Trimming removed 1 base at V and 5 bases at J, with 6 bases between. The CDR3 is 13 amino acids. In DNA, the CDR3 is TGCGCCAGCAGCTTGAGCACGACCGGGGAGCTGTTTTTT. It is translated as CASSLSTTGELFF.

This clonotype came up many times. This chain connects TRBV30 to TRBJ1-6; 9 bases map to TRBD1. The length of the CDR3 is 14 residues. Per germline, CDR1 GTSNPN and CDR2 SVGIG (reference sequence). Unmatched junction bases numbered 6, after V lost 3 bases and J lost 9 bases. The CDR3 spells CAWRPGQGASPLHF. The CDR3 DNA reads TGTGCCTGGAGGCCGGGACAGGGCGCTTCACCCCTCCACTTT.

This clonotype was seen at least ten times. The chain carries TRBV12-3 or TRBV12-4 and TRBJ2-1, with 9 bases aligning to TRBD1. Trimming at V came to 4 bases and at J to 5 bases, leaving 9 bases not matched to a gene. This CDR3 spans 16 amino acids. CDR3 DNA: TGTGCCAGCAGTTCCCTTTGGGGACAGGGTCACAATGAGCAGTTCTTC. Translating it yields CASSSLWGQGHNEQFF.

This clonotype was seen many times. V gene TRBV27 combines with J gene TRBJ2-2, with unresolved D. The germline V and J ends were trimmed by 3 bases and 0 bases, with 11 bases remaining between them. Germline lookup yields CDR1 MNHEY and CDR2 SMNVEV (reference sequence). The CDR3 is 16 amino acids. This chain's CDR3 is CASSLFITANTGELFF. The DNA of the CDR3 is TGTGCCAGCAGTTTGTTCATCACCGCGAACACCGGGGAGCTGTTTTTT.

This clonotype was seen many times. The chain uses TRBV11-3 and TRBJ2-2, with D perhaps assigned TRBD1 or TRBD2 (7 bases each). The germline CDR1 and CDR2 sequences are SGHNT and YENEEA. This CDR3 is 16 amino acids long. V was shortened by 8 bases and J by 3 bases, with 19 bases between the two germline ends. In DNA, the CDR3 is TGTGCCAGCGGCCAGGGGGGGGCGAGGTACACCGGGGAGCTGTTTTTT. It translates to CASGQGGARYTGELFF.

This clonotype was observed at least ten times. The chain recombines TRBV28 with TRBJ1-1; D not certain. Trimming removed 3 bases at V and 1 base at J, with 15 bases between. CDR3 length: 16 residues. Germline V gene data show CDR1 as MDHEN and CDR2 as SYDVKM. The CDR3 coding sequence is TGTGCCAGCAGTTTGCCCCCTCAAGTGGGGAACACTGAAGCTTTCTTT. Its translation: CASSLPPQVGNTEAFF.

There are many counts of this clonotype. CDR3 nucleotide sequence: TGCAGTGCTAGAGACCGGGCGCCGAATGAAAAACTGTTTTTT. Its protein is CSARDRAPNEKLFF. This chain joins TRBV20-1 and TRBJ1-4; D gene unclear. The CDR3 covers 14 residues. Germline CDR1 reads DFQATT; CDR2 reads SNEGSKA (reference sequence). V shed 0 bases and J shed 5 bases, with 10 bases lying between them.

J is TRBJ2-5 and V is TRBV25-1; the D gene is possibly TRBD2 (5 bases). The CDR3 totals 15 residues. With 8 bases removed from V and 5 bases from J, the gap between germline ends came to 21 bases. CDR1 is MGHDK, CDR2 SYGVNS, per germline. The CDR3 DNA follows: TGTGCCAGCGGACCCTACGGGATGGTAGGGGAGACCCAGTACTTC. Protein: CASGPYGMVGETQYF.

The table lists this clonotype with many counts. The J gene is TRBJ2-3, the V gene TRBV18; tentative D call: TRBD1 (6 bases). The V gene's germline CDR1 is KGHSH and CDR2 LQKENI. The V end lost 1 base, the J end lost 0 bases, and 14 bases lay between the germline ends. The CDR3 covers 17 residues. CDR3 bases: TGTGCCAGCTCACCACGAAACAGGGCCTCTAGCACAGATACGCAGTATTTT. Translating gives CASSPRNRASSTDTQYF.

Ten or more counts support this clonotype. This chain uses TRBV10-3 with TRBJ2-1; 7 bases are shared with TRBD1. The V gene's germline CDR1 is ENHRY and CDR2 SYGVKD. The CDR3 sequence is 15 residues long. The V and J ends lost 7 bases and 3 bases, in that order; junction bases with no gene match: 9. The CDR3 loop is CAITERRDSYNEQFF. In nucleotides, the CDR3 is TGTGCCATCACCGAGCGCCGGGACAGCTACAATGAGCAGTTCTTC.

This clonotype has more than one count but fewer than ten. The chain links TRBV7-3 to TRBJ2-2; 12 bases fit TRBD2. The germline CDR1 and CDR2 sequences are SGHTA and FQGTGA. The CDR3 sequence is 19 residues long. With 5 bases clipped from V and 1 base from J, the junction kept 11 bases outside the gene matches. The CDR3 here is CASSPFWTSGNLNTGELFF. DNA for the CDR3: TGTGCCAGCAGCCCGTTTTGGACTAGCGGGAACTTGAACACCGGGGAGCTGTTTTTT.

In this sample, this clonotype turned up many times. The chain combines TRBV5-5 with TRBJ1-2; D is perhaps TRBD1 (5 bases). CDR3 length equals 15 residues. V was cut by 4 bases and J by 5 bases, with 18 bases left in between. Looked up from germline, CDR1 is SGHKS and CDR2 is YYEKEE (reference sequence). In DNA, the CDR3 is TGTGCCAGCAGCCAACAGACAGAGACTTCGTATGGCTACACCTTC. Translated: CASSQQTETSYGYTF.

The sample holds a few counts of this clonotype. This chain links TRBV25-1 with TRBJ2-7, with D perhaps matching TRBD1 or TRBD2 (6 bases each). The CDR3 covers 14 residues. Germline CDR1 reads MGHDK; CDR2 reads SYGVNS. V was pared by 3 bases and J by 2 bases, with 11 bases between. CDR3 region: CASSDTGTPYEQYF. Written as DNA, the CDR3 is TGTGCCAGCAGTGATACAGGGACTCCCTACGAGCAGTACTTC.